This T cell receptor (beta chain) was captured in a study of blood T cell repertoires in COVID-19. This clone has a single count. Germline-derived CDR1 and CDR2 are MNHEY and SMNVEV (reference sequence). V lost 6 bases and J lost 7, with 15 bases in between. CDR3 size: 14 residues. Some clones are missing from TCRdb's copy, which holds only in-frame ones; the method was immunoSEQ multiplex PCR. The data hold tens of thousands of clones, with under 90% observed a single time. The receptor was derived from a man aged 55-75 years with acute or convalescent COVID-19. Sequences were obtained from peripheral blood. V gene TRBV27 combines with J gene TRBJ1-4; unclear D gene. CDR3 residues: CASSRPGVGEKLFF. The CDR3 nucleotides are TGTGCCAGCAGCCGACCCGGGGTTGGTGAAAAACTGTTTTTT.